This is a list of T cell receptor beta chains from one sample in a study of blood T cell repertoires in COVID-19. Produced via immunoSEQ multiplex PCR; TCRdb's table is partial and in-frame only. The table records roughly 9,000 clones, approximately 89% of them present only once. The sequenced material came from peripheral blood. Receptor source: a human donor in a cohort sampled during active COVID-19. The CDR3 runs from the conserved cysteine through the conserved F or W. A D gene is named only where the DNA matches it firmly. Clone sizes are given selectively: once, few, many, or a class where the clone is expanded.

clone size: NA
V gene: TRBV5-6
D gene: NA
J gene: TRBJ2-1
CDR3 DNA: TGTGCCAGCAGCTTGGAGGCGCGGGGCAATGAGCAGTTCTTC
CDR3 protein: CASSLEARGNEQFF

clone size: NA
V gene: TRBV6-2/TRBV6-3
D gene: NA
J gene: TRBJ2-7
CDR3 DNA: TGTGCCAGCAGTTACTCGTTCTGGGCACTGAGCTCCTACGAGCAGTACTTC
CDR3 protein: CASSYSFWALSSYEQYF

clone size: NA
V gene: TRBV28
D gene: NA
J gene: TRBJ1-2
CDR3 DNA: TGTGCCAGCAGACCGCGGGCGACCTATGGCTACACCTTC
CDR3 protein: CASRPRATYGYTF

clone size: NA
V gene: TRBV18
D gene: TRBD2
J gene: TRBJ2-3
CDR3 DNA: TGTGCCAGCTCACCTAGCGGGAGTTCAACAGATACGCAGTATTTT
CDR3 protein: CASSPSGSSTDTQYF

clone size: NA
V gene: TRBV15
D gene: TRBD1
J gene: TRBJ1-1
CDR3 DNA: TGTGCCACCAGCCGACGTAGACAGGGGACGATGAACACTGAAGCTTTCTTT
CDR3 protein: CATSRRRQGTMNTEAFF

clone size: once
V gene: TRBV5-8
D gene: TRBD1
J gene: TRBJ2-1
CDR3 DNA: TGTGCCAGCAGCTGGACAGGGGCAGAGCAGTTCTTC
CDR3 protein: CASSWTGAEQFF

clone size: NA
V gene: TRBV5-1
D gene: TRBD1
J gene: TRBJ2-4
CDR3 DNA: TGCGCCAGCAGCTTGGGACAGGGGGCCAAAAACATTCAGTACTTC
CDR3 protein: CASSLGQGAKNIQYF

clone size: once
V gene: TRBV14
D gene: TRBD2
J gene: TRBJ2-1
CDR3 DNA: TGTGCCAGCAGCCGCCGAAACCCGGGACTAGCGCCGAGTTGGTCTAATGAGCAGTTCTTC
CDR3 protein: CASSRRNPGLAPSWSNEQFF

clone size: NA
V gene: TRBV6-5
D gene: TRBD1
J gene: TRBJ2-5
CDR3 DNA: TGTGCCAGCAGTTATGGTCCGACAGGGGCGGTAGAGACCCAGTACTTC
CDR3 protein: CASSYGPTGAVETQYF

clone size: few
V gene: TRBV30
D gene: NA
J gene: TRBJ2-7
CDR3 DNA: TGTGCCTGGGGTCAGGTCTACAACGAGCAGTACTTC
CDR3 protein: CAWGQVYNEQYF

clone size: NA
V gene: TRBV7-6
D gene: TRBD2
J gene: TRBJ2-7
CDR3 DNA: TGTGCCAGCAGCTTAGTGGGACTAGCGGGATACGAGCAGTACTTC
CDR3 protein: CASSLVGLAGYEQYF

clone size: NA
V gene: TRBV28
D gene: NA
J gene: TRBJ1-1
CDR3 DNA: TGTGCCAGCAGTTTTGGGCAGGGCATCACTGAAGCTTTCTTT
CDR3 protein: CASSFGQGITEAFF

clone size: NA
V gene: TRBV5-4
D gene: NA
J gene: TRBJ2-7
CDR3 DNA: TGTGCCAGCAGCTTGGAGGGGTCCGAGCAGTACTTC
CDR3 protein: CASSLEGSEQYF

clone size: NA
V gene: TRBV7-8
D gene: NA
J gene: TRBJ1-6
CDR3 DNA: TGTGCCAGCAGCCCCGCGACAGGAGGTTCACCCCTCCACTTT
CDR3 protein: CASSPATGGSPLHF

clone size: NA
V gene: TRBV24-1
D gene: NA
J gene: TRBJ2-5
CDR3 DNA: TGTGCCACCAGTGGCGGGCACGACCAAGAGACCCAGTACTTC
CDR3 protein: CATSGGHDQETQYF

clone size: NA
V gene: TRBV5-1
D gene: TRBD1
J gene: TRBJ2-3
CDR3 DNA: TGCGCCAGCAGCTCGGGACAGGGGGGGACAGATACGCAGTATTTT
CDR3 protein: CASSSGQGGTDTQYF

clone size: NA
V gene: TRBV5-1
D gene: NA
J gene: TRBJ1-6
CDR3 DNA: TGCGCCAGCAGCGAGAATTCACCCCTCCACTTT
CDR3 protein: CASSENSPLHF

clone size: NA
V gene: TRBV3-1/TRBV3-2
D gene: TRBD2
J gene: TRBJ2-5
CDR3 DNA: TGTGCCAGCAGCCGGCGGGAGGTTGTAGAGACCCAGTACTTC
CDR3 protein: CASSRREVVETQYF

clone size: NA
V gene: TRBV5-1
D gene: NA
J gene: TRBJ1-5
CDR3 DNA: TGCGCCAGCAGCCCAGACGGGAATCAGCCCCAGCATTTT
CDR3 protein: CASSPDGNQPQHF

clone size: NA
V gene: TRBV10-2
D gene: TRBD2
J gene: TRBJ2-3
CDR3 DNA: TGCGCCACGGGACTAGCGGGAACGTCCACAGATACGCAGTATTTT
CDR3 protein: CATGLAGTSTDTQYF

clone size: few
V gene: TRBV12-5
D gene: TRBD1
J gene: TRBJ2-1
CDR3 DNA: TGTGCTAGTGGGGACAGGGTCAATGAGCAGTTCTTC
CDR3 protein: CASGDRVNEQFF

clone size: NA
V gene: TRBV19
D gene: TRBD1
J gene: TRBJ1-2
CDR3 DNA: TGTGCCAGTATTCAAAATAGGGGGCGAGCCTATGGCTACACCTTC
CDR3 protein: CASIQNRGRAYGYTF

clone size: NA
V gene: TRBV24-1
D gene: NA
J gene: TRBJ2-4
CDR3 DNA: TGTGCCACCAGTGATTTGAGCCAAAACATTCAGTACTTC
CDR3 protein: CATSDLSQNIQYF

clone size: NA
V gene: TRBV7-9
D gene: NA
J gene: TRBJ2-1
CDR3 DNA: TGTGCCAGCAGACCAATCACAGGGATCCGCAATGAGCAGTTCTTC
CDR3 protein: CASRPITGIRNEQFF

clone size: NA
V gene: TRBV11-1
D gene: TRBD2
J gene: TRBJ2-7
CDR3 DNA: TGTGCCAGCAGCCCGACTAGCGGGAGTTCCTCCGAGCAGTACTTC
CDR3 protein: CASSPTSGSSSEQYF

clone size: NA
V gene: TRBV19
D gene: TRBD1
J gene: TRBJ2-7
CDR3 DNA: TGTGCCAGTAGTCGAGCGGGACAGGGAATCGACGAGCAGTACTTC
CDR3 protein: CASSRAGQGIDEQYF

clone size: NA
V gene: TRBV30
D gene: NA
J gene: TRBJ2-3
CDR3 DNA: TGTGCCTGGAGTTCAGGCAGCTTCACAGATACGCAGTATTTT
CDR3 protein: CAWSSGSFTDTQYF

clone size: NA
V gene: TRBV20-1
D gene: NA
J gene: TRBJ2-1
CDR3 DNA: TGCAGTGCTACTGACACAAGCTCCTACAATGAGCAGTTCTTC
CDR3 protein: CSATDTSSYNEQFF

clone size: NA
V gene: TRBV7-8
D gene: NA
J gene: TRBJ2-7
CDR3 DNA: TGTGCCAGCAGCTTGGGGCCGACGAGCGAGCAGTACTTC
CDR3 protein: CASSLGPTSEQYF

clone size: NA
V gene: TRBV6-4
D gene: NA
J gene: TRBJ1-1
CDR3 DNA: TGTGCCAGCAGTGACTCAAGGGGCCAGACTGAAGCTTTCTTT
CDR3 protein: CASSDSRGQTEAFF

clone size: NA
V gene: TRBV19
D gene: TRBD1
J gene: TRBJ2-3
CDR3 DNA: TGTGCCAGTAGTTCTGTCCGGGACAGGCACTCAGATACGCAGTATTTT
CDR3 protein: CASSSVRDRHSDTQYF

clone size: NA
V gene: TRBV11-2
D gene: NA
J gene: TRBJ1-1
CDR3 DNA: TGTGCCAGCAGCTTAGGGGGAGGTACGGCTTTCTTT
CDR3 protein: CASSLGGGTAFF

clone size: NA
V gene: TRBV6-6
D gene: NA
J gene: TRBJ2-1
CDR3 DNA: TGTGCCAGCAGTTACGAAGACAATAGGTACAATGAGCAGTTCTTC
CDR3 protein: CASSYEDNRYNEQFF

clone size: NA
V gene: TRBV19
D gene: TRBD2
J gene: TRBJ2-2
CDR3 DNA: TGTGCCAGTACCACGGGACTAGCGAACACCGGGGAGCTGTTTTTT
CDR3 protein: CASTTGLANTGELFF

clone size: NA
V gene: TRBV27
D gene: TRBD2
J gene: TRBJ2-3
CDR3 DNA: TGTGCCAGCAGTAAGATGGGACCCAGCGGGAGGAGTACAGATACGCAGTATTTT
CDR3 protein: CASSKMGPSGRSTDTQYF

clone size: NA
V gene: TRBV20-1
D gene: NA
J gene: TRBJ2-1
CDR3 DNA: TGCAGTGCCCCCCATGGGCTGGAGCAGTTCTTC
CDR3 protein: CSAPHGLEQFF

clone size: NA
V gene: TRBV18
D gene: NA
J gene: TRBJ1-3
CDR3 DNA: TGTGCCAGCTCACCACTGGGCCCCTCTGGAAACACCATATATTTT
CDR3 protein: CASSPLGPSGNTIYF

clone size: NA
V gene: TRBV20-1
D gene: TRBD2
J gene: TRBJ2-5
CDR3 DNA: TGTAAGGGACTAAGACAAGAGACCCAGTACTTC
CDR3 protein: CKGLRQETQYF

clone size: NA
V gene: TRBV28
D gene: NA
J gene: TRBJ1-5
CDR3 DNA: TGTGCCAGCAGTTTATTTCGTCCGACAACGGCCCAGCATTTT
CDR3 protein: CASSLFRPTTAQHF

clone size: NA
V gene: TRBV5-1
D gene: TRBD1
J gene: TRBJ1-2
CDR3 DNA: TGCGCCAGCAGCTTGGCAGGGGGCTATGGCTACACCTTC
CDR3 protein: CASSLAGGYGYTF

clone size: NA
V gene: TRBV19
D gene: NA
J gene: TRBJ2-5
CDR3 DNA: TGTGCCAGTAGCCCCAGGTCAGGGTACCAAGAGACCCAGTACTTC
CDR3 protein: CASSPRSGYQETQYF

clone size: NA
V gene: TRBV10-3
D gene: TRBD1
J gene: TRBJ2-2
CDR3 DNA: TGTGCCATCAGTGAGGGACAGGGGAGGACCGGGGAGCTGTTTTTT
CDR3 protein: CAISEGQGRTGELFF

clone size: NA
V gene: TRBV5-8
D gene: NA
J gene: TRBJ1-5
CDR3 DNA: TGTGCCAGCAGTTTTCTCAATCAGCCCCAGCATTTT
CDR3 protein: CASSFLNQPQHF

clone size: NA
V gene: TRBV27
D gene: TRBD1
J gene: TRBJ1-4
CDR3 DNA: TGTGCCAGCAGTTTGGGACAGAACAATGAAAAACTGTTTTTT
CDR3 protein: CASSLGQNNEKLFF

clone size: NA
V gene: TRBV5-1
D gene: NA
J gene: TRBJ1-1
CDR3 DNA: TGCGCCAGCAGCGCCGGGGGGCTTGGCAACACTGAAGCTTTCTTT
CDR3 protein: CASSAGGLGNTEAFF

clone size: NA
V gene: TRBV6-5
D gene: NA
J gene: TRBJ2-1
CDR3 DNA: TGTGCCAGCAGTTGGACCTTGGAGGGGACAGACTTGTTCTTC
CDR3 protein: CASSWTLEGTDLFF

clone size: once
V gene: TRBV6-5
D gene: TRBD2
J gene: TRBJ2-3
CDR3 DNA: TGCGAGACCGGGACTAGCGGGAGGGGCACAGATACGCAGTATTTT
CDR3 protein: CETGTSGRGTDTQYF

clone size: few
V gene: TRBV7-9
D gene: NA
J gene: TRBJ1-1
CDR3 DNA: TGTGCCAGCACCTTAGGGGGTATGATGAGGGAGAACACTGAAGCTTTCTTT
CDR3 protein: CASTLGGMMRENTEAFF

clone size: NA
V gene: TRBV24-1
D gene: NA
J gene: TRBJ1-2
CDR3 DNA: TGTGCCACCAGTGATCCTAGGGAGTCGCCCTCGGGCTACACCTTC
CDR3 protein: CATSDPRESPSGYTF

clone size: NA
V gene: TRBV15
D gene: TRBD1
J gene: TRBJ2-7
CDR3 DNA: TGTGCCACAGAGGTGGACAGGGGGCTAGACGAGCAGTACTTC
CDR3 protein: CATEVDRGLDEQYF

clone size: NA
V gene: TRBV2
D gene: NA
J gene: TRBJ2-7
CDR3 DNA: TGTGCCAGCAGTGATAACTACGAGCAGTACTTC
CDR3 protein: CASSDNYEQYF

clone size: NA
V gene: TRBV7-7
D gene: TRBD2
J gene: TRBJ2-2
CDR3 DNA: TGTGCTAGCAGCTTAGAAGCGGGAGGGGCCGGGGAGCTGTTTTTT
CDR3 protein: CASSLEAGGAGELFF

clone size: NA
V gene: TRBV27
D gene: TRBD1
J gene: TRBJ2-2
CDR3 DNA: TGTGCCTGCCGGGACAGGGAGCCCGGGGAGCTGTTTTTT
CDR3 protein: CACRDREPGELFF

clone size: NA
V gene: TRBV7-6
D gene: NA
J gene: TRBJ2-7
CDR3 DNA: TGTGCCAGCAGCTTATCCTCGAGCGGTGCCTACGAGCAGTACTTC
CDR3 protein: CASSLSSSGAYEQYF

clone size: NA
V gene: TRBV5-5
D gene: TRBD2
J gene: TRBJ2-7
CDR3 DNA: TGTGCCAGCAGCTTGGCCTGGCTAGCGGAGTCCTACGAGCAGTACTTC
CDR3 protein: CASSLAWLAESYEQYF

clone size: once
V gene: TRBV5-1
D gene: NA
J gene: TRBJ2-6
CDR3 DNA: TGCGCCAGCAGGTTGAGGCCGCATCTCGAGGGTGGGGCCAACGTCCTGACTTTC
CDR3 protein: CASRLRPHLEGGANVLTF

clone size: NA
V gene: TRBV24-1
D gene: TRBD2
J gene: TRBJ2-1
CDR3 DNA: TGTGCCACCAGTGATTCGTTCGGGAGGGCGTACTACAATGAGCAGTTCTTC
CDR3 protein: CATSDSFGRAYYNEQFF

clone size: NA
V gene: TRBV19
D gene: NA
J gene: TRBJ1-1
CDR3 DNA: TGTGCCAGTAGTATTGGGGGGTCTTCGAACACTGAAGCTTTCTTT
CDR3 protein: CASSIGGSSNTEAFF

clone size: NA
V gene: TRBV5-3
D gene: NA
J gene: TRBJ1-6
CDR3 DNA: TGTGCCAGAAGCTTGTACGACATCGTACCCTTTAATAATTCACCCCTCCACTTT
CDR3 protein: CARSLYDIVPFNNSPLHF

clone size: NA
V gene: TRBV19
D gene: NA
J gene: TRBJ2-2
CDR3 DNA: TGTGCCAGTAGTGACCGGGACTTCACCGGGGAGCTGTTTTTT
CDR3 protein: CASSDRDFTGELFF